The source of this T cell receptor beta chain is a study of persistence of HIV-infected CD4 T cells. Cells were stimulated with CMV-infected fibroblast lysates at 8.5 to 10 ug/mL. Sorted nonresponding memory CD4+ T cells were CD40L-negative, CD69-negative, CD45RO-high. Inclusion required CMV-positive serology and CD4+ counts above 400 cells/uL. Study-level findings and limits: Degenerate expanded CDR3beta sequences were enriched among CMV- and Gag-responding cells.

V was cut by 3 bases and J by 2 bases, with 11 bases left in between. Germline lookup yields CDR1 MNHNS and CDR2 SASEGT. The CDR3 is made up of 15 amino acids. About this clone itself: Its antigen is unidentified.

The immunoSEQ assay was version 4, run in survey mode. Generated by immunoSEQ multiplex PCR, the TCRdb table keeps only in-frame clones and is missing some. The sample holds about 48,000 clones, more than 70% seen once. This rearrangement joins TRBV6-1 to TRBJ1-5; D is ambiguous. This clonotype was obtained from an adult man with HIV who was CMV-seropositive. This material consisted of CD4+ T cells sorted from PBMCs after 18-hour stimulation, taken from a patient who received antiretroviral therapy. CDR3 nucleotide sequence: TGTGCCAGCAGTGAGAGGGCCCGGGGCAATCAGCCCCAGCATTTT. It translates to CASSERARGNQPQHF.